This T cell receptor (beta chain) was captured by sequencing in a study of Graves' ophthalmopathy and Graves' hyperthyroidism. Regarding the study as a whole: Most clonotypes expanded in thyroid above 0.001 frequency were present in blood too. Ophthalmopathy progression was predicted with around 71% sensitivity and roughly 79% specificity.

This clonotype was found many times. Its matching antigen is unknown. Transcripts of RNA were the source for amplifying TCR beta CDR3 regions. Amplification began with first-round RT-PCR using HTBI primers, then second-round multiplex PCR was performed. TCRdb passed the multiplex PCR reads through MiXCR, listing each CDR3 protein once. The table includes fewer than 400,000 distinct CDR3 sequences, around 18% detected once. A duration under 3 months, NOSPECS ≥4, CAS ≥3 and moderate-to-severe activity characterized the donors with ophthalmopathy. Each diagnosis was determined on the basis of clinical symptoms, serum thyroxine, TRAb, thyroid ultrasound and orbital computed tomography. The CDR3 has 14 amino acids. Trimming left V 0 bases short and J 9 bases short, with 10 bases between. CDR1 is SGDLS, CDR2 YYNGEE, per germline.

The clonotype originates from a woman between 18 and 29 years old with Graves' ophthalmopathy. This chain uses TRBV9 with TRBJ1-6, with D possibly matching TRBD1 (5 bases). The sample consisted of peripheral blood. The CDR3 reads CASSVGGRGSPLHF. The CDR3 DNA reads TGTGCCAGCAGCGTAGGTGGGAGGGGTTCACCCCTCCACTTT.